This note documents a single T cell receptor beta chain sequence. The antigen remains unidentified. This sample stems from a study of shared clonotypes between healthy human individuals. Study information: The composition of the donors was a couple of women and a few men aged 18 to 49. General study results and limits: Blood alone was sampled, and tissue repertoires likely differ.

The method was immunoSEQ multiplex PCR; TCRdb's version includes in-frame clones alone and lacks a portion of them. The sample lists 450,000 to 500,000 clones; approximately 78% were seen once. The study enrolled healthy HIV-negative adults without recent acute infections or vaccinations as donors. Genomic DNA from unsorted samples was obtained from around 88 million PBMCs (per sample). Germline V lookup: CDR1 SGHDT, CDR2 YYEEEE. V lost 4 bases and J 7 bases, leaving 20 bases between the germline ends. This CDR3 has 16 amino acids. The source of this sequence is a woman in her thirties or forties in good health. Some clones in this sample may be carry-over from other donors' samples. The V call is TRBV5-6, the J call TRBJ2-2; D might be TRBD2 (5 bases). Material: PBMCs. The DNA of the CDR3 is TGTGCCAGCAGCCTCCCCCTTTCGGGGTCGGTCGGGGAGCTGTTTTTT. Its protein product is CASSLPLSGSVGELFF.